The TCR beta chain described here comes from a study of T cells in Graves' hyperthyroidism and ophthalmopathy. Findings and caveats of the study: Most clonotypes expanded in the thyroid (above 0.001) were also present in blood.

This clonotype was found a few times. Its antigen is as yet unknown. There were TCR beta CDR3 regions amplified from RNA transcripts. The TCR CDR3 was amplified in a first-round RT-PCR using the HTBI primer set. From the multiplex PCR reads, TCRdb called clonotypes with MiXCR, one entry per CDR3 protein. The table has fewer than 300,000 distinct CDR3 sequences, 25% to 30% seen once. The sequencing input was blood. This TCR was recovered from a man in his forties with Graves' hyperthyroidism that later progressed to Graves' ophthalmopathy.

CDR3 residues: CASSYIGRGRNTEAFF. The CDR3 nucleotides read TGTGCCAGCAGTTACATCGGGAGGGGGAGGAACACTGAAGCTTTCTTT. The chain links TRBV6-5 to TRBJ1-1; TRBD1 is a possible D gene (6 bases). This CDR3 contains 16 residues. The V end was cut by 2 bases, the J end by 1 base, with 14 bases between. Looked up from germline, CDR1 is MNHEY and CDR2 is SVGAGI.